This T cell receptor (beta chain) was documented in a study of CD8 T cells in Susac syndrome. cDNA came from roughly 0.53 to 1 ug RNA primed by random hexamers. The immunoSEQ assay covered 54 Vbeta and 13 Jbeta segments for CDR3. TCRdb re-called the immunoSEQ multiplex PCR reads through MiXCR, storing one row per CDR3 protein. The repertoire has about 200,000 distinct CDR3 sequences, 90% to 95% of them found once; the top ten carry about 0.096%. Both CD4+ and CD8+ T cells were negatively isolated, and TEMRA cells underwent FACS enrichment. This clonotype has just one count. The antigen remains undetermined. Findings of the study overall: The study conceded that relatively few individuals underwent its TCR sequencing and HLA analysis.

Trimming took 11 bases from V and 3 from J, leaving 16 bases between them. The CDR3 consists of 13 residues. From germline, CDR1 is SNHLY and CDR2 FYNNEI. V usage is TRBV2 and J usage is TRBJ1-1; tentative D call: TRBD1 (5 bases). The sequenced sample was CD4+ T cells from PBMCs. This TCR derives from a human donor with multiple sclerosis. As DNA, the CDR3 is TGTGCCTGCGTGGTTACAGGTTACACTGAAGCTTTCTTT. The encoded protein is CACVVTGYTEAFF.